In its sample, the clone carrying this T cell receptor beta chain was seen a few times. Trimming removed 6 bases from V and 0 bases from J; junction bases left unmatched: 8. This CDR3 is built from 17 residues. The data were obtained in a study of response to subunit inactivated influenza vaccine. Via MiXCR, TCRdb re-called the RT-PCR reads, giving one row per CDR3 protein. The repertoire has about 650,000 distinct CDR3 sequences, 15% to 18% of them found once; the top ten carry roughly 10%. Here the sequenced sample was PBMCs from blood, taken 11 to 12 days after vaccination. This clonotype was obtained from a man aged 50 or older who received an inactivated influenza vaccine. The V gene is TRBV12-3 or TRBV12-4, the J gene TRBJ1-6, with 7 bases fitting TRBD1. The CDR3 DNA sequence: TGTGCCAGCAGATCACTCCCAGGGGGCTCCTATAATTCACCCCTCCACTTT. Protein: CASRSLPGGSYNSPLHF.